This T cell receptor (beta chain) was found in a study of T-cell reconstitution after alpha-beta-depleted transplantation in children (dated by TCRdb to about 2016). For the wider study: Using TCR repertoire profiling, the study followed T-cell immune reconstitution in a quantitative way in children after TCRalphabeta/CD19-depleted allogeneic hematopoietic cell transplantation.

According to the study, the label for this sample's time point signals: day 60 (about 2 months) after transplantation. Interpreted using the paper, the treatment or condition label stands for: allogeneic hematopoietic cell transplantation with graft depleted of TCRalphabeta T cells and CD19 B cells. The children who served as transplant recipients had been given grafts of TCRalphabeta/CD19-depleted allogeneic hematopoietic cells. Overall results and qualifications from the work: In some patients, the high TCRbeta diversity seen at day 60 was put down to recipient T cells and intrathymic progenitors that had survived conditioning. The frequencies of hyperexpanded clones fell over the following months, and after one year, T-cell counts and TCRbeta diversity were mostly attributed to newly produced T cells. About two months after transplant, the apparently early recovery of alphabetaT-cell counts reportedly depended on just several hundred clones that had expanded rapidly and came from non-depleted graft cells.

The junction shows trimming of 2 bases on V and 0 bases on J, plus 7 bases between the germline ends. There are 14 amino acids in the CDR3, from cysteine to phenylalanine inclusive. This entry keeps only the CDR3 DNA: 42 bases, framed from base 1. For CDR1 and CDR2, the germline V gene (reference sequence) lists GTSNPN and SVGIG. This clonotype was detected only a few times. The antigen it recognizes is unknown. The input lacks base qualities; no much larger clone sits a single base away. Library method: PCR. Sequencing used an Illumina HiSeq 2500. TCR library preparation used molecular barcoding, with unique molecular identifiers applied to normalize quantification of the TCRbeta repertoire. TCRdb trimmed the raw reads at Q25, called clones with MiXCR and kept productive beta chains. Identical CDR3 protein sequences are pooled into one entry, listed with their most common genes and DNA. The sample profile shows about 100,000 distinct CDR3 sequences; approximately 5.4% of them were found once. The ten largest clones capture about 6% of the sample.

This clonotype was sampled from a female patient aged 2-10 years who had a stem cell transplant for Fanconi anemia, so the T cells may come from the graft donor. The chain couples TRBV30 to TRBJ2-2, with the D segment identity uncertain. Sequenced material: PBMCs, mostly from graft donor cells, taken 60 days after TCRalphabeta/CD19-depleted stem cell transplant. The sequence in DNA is TGTGCCTGGAGTCTGTGGACGAACACCGGGGAGCTGTTTTTT. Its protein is CAWSLWTNTGELFF.